This T cell receptor beta chain came from a study of identical twins. TCRdb reprocessed the 5' RACE reads with MiXCR, giving one entry per CDR3 protein. The sample consists of roughly 1,500,000 distinct CDR3 sequences, less than 35% of them appearing once. Study results and limitations: The authors drew conclusions from cross-sectional statistical analysis rather than following the same donors. Model-predicted out-of-frame TCR alpha sharing fell below observed values in monozygotic twins. There were fewer insertions in abundant cord blood beta clonotypes, but memory repertoires showed no such pattern.

Trimming removed 5 bases from V and 4 bases from J, with 15 bases in between. The CDR3 sequence is 15 residues long. In this sample, this clonotype turned up a few times. What it binds is not known. The sequence derives from a newborn girl in good health. What was sequenced was cord blood. This chain connects TRBV12-3 or TRBV12-4 to TRBJ1-5; a possible D gene is TRBD1 (6 bases). The CDR3 DNA is TGTGCCAGCAGTCCTACAGGGCCGTGGAATCAGCCCCAGCATTTT. Residues: CASSPTGPWNQPQHF.